This T cell receptor beta chain was recorded in a study of CD8 T cells in Susac syndrome. Germline V gene data show CDR1 as SGHAT and CDR2 as FQNNGV. This CDR3 comprises 16 residues. V shed 5 bases and J shed 4 bases, with 18 bases lying between them. When the RNA was reverse transcribed, random hexamers were used with an input of 0.5 to 1 ug. Multiplex PCR with immunoSEQ amplified the TCR beta CDR3 across 54 Vbeta and 13 Jbeta. A single record per CDR3 protein comes from TCRdb applying MiXCR to the immunoSEQ multiplex PCR reads. This sample has about 300,000 distinct CDR3 sequences; around 83% occur once, and the top ten carry approximately 0.11%.

This TCR was sampled from a human donor with multiple sclerosis. The sequenced material came from CD8+ T cells from PBMCs. This chain connects TRBV11-2 to TRBJ2-1; D possibly corresponds to TRBD2 (6 bases). The CDR3, as DNA: TGTGCCAGCAGCCCCACACTGGACTACTTTTACAATGAGCAGTTCTTC. Its translation: CASSPTLDYFYNEQFF. Full variable domain (missing parts from reference TRBV11-2 and TRBJ2-1): EAGVAQSPRYKIIEKRQSVAFWCNPISGHATLYWYQQILGQGPKLLIQFQNNGVVDDSQLPKDRFSAERLKGVDSTLKIQPAKLEDSAVYLCASSPTLDYFYNEQFFGPGTRLTVL.